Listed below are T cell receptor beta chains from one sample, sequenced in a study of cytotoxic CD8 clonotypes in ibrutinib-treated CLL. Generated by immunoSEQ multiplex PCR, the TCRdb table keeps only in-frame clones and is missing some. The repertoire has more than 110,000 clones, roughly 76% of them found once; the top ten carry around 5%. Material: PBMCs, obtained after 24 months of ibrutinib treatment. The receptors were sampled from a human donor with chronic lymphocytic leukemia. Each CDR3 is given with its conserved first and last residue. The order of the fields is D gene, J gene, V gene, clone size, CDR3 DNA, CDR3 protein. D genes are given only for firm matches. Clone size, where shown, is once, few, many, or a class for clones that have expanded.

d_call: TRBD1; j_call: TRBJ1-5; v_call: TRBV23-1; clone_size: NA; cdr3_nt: TGCGCCAGCAGTCATCGGACAGGCGTGGGCAATCAGCCCCAGCATTTT; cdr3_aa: CASSHRTGVGNQPQHF
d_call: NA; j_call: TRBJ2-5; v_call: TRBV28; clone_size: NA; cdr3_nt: TGTGCCAGCAGTTTATTGGCACCACAAGAGACCCAGTACTTC; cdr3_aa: CASSLLAPQETQYF
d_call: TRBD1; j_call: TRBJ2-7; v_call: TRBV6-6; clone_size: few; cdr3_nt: TGTGCCAGCAGAAACAGGGGAGACTCCTACGAGCAGTACTTC; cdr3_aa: CASRNRGDSYEQYF
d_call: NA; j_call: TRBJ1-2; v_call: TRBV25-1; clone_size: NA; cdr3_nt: TGTGCCAGCAGTGAATATGGACGAGGGGCGAAGGACTATGGCTACACCTTC; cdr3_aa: CASSEYGRGAKDYGYTF
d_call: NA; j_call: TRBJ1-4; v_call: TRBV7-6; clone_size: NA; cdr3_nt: TGTGCCAGCAGCTTAGAAGCGGCGAAGAATGAAAAACTGTTTTTT; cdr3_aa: CASSLEAAKNEKLFF
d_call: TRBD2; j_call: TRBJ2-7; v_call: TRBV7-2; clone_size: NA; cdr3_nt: TGTGCCAGCAGCTCGGGGACTAGCGGGAGCTACGAGCAGTACTTC; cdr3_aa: CASSSGTSGSYEQYF
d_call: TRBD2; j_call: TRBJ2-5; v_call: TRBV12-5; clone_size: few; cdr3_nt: TGTGCTAGTGGTCCCGGGGCTAGCGGGGAAGAGACCCAGTACTTC; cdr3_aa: CASGPGASGEETQYF
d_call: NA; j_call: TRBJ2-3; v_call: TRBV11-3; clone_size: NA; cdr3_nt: TGTGCCAGCAGCTTAGCGGGCACCACAGATACGCAGTATTTT; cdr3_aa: CASSLAGTTDTQYF
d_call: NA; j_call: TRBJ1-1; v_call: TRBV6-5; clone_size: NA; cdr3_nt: TGTGCCAGCAGTTACTCGATCGGAAGGGGCACTGAAGCTTTCTTT; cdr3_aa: CASSYSIGRGTEAFF
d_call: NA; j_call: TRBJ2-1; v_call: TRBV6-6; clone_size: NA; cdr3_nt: TGTGCCAGCAGCCCACGGGGGGCCCGTGGGAATGAGCAGTTCTTC; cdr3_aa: CASSPRGARGNEQFF
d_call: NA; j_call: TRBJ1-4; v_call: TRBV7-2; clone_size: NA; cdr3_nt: TGTGCCAGCAGCAGGGGTTCTAATGAAAAACTGTTTTTT; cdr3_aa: CASSRGSNEKLFF
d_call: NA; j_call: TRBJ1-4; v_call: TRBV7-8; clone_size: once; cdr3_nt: TGTGCCAGCAGCTACCAACCAACTAATGAAAAACTGTTTTTT; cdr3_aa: CASSYQPTNEKLFF